This paragraph reports one TCR beta chain. This entry is derived from a study of regulatory T cells in long-lasting Graves disease. The time point denotes: newly diagnosed GD, antithyroid drugs for less than 3 months. PBMCs provided the RNA from which the TCR library was made. The V gene end was trimmed by 1 base and the J gene end by 2 bases; junction bases not matched to a gene: 4. This CDR3 region has 15 residues. Germline V CDR1 and CDR2: LGHDT, YNNKEL (reference sequence). CDR3 regions were amplified by Arm-PCR using iRepertoire HTBI primers to build TCR beta libraries. One entry per CDR3 protein, called by TCRdb with MiXCR from the multiplex PCR reads. The sample lists around 480,000 distinct CDR3 sequences; roughly 15% were seen once. These data were likewise used in another study, on T cells in Graves' hyperthyroidism and ophthalmopathy.

This sequence joins TRBV3-1 and TRBJ2-7; 8 bases map to TRBD1. The source of this sequence is a woman in her forties or fifties with Graves disease. Sequences were derived from peripheral blood mononuclear cells (PBMCs), sampled at new diagnosis, from a patient treated with antithyroid drugs. DNA for the CDR3: TGTGCCAGCAGCCAAGGGGGGACAGGTACCTACGAGCAGTACTTC. Residues: CASSQGGTGTYEQYF.